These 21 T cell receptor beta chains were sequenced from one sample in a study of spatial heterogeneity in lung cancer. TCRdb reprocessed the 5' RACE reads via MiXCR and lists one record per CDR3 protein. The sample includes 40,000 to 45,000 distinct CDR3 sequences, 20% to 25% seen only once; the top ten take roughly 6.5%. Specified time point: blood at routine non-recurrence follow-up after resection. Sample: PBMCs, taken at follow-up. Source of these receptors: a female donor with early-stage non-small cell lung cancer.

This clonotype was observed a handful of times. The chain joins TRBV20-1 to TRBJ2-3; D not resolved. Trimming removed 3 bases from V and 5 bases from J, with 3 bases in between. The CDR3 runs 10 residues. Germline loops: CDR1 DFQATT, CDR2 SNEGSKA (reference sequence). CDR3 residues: CSASVDTQYF. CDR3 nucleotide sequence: TGCAGTGCTAGTGTAGATACGCAGTATTTT.

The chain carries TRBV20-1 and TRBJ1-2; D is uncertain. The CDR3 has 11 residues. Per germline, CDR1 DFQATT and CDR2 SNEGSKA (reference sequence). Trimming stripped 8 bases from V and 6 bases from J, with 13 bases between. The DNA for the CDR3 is TGCAGTTCCTACGGGGTTAATGGCTACACCTTC. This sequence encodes CSSYGVNGYTF.

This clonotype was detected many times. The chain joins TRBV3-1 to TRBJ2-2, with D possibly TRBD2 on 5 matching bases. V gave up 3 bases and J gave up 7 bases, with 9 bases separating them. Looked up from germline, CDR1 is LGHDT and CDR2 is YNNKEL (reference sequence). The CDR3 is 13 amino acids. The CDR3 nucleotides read TGTGCCAGCAGCCATTTACTAGGCGGGGAGCTGTTTTTT. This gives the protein CASSHLLGGELFF. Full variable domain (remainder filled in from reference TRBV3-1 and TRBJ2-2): DTAVSQTPKYLVTQMGNDKSIKCEQNLGHDTMYWYKQDSKKFLKIMFSYNNKELIINETVPNRFSPKSPDKAHLNLHINSLELGDSAVYFCASSHLLGGELFFGEGSRLTVL.

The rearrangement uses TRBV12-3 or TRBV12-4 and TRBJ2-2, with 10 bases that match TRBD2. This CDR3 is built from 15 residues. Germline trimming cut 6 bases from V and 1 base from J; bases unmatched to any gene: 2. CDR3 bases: TGTGCCAGCAGGAGCGGGGGGGAGAACACCGGGGAGCTGTTTTTT. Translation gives CASRSGGENTGELFF.

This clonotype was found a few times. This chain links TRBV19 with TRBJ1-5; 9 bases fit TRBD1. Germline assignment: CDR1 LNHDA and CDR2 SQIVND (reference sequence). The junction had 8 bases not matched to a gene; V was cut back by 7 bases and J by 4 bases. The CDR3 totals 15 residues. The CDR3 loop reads CASNTDRGMNQPQHF. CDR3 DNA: TGTGCCAGTAATACTGACAGGGGGATGAATCAGCCCCAGCATTTT.

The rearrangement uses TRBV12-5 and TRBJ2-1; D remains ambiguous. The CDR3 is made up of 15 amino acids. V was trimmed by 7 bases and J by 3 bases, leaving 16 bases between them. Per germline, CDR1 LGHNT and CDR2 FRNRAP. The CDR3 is CASVGSGPLYNEQFF. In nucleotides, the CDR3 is TGTGCTAGTGTGGGATCCGGGCCGCTCTACAATGAGCAGTTCTTC.

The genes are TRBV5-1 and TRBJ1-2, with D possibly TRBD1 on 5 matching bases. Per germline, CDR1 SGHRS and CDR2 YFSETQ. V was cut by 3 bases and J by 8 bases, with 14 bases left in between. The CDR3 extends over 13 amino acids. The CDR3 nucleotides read TGCGCCAGCAGCTGGGGTCAGGGCGGCGGCTACACCTTC. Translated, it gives CASSWGQGGGYTF.

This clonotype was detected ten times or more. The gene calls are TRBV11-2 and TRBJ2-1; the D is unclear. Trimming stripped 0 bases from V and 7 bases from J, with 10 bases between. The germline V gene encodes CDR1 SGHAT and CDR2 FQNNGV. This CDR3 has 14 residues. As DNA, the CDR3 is TGTGCCAGCAGCTTAGATTCCGGTCGTAATGAGCAGTTCTTC. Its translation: CASSLDSGRNEQFF. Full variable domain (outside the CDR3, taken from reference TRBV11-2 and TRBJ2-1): EAGVAQSPRYKIIEKRQSVAFWCNPISGHATLYWYQQILGQGPKLLIQFQNNGVVDDSQLPKDRFSAERLKGVDSTLKIQPAKLEDSAVYLCASSLDSGRNEQFFGPGTRLTVL.

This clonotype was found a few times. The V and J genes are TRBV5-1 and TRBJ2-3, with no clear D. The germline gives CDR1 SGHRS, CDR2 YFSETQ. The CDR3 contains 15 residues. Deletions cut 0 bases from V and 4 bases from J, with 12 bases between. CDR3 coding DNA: TGCGCCAGCAGCTTGGAAAATCGGCCTTCAGATACGCAGTATTTT. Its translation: CASSLENRPSDTQYF.

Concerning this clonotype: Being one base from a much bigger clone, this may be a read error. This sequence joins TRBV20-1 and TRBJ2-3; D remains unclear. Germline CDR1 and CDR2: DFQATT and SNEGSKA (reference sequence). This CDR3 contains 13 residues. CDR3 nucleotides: TGCGGTTCTAGAGACCCCGGCACAGATACGCAGTATTTT. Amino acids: CGSRDPGTDTQYF.

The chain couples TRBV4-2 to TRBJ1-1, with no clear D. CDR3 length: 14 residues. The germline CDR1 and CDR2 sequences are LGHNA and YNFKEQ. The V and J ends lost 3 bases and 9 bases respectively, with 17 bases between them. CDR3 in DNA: TGTGCCAGCAGCCAGGTACAAGTGGGAGCTCAAGCTTTCTTT. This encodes CASSQVQVGAQAFF.

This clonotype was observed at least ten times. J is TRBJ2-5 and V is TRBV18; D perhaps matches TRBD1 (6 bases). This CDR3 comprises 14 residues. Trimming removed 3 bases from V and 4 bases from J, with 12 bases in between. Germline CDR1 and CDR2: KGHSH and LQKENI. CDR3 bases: TGTGCCAGCTCACCGAACAGGGAAGGAGAGACCCAGTACTTC. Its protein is CASSPNREGETQYF. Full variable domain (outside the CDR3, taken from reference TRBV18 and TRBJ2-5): NAGVMQNPRHLVRRRGQEARLRCSPMKGHSHVYWYRQLPEEGLKFMVYLQKENIIDESGMPKERFSAEFPKEGPSILRIQQVVRGDSAAYFCASSPNREGETQYFGPGTRLLVL.

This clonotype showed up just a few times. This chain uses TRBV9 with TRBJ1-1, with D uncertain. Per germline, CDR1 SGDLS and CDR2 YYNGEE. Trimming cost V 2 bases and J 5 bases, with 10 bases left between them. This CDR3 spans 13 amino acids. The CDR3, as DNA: TGTGCCAGCAGCGTTCGGGATGGGACTGAAGCTTTCTTT. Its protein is CASSVRDGTEAFF.

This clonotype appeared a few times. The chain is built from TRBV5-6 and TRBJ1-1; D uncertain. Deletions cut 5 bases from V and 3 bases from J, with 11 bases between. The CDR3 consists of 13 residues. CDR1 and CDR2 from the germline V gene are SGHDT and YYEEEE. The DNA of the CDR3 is TGTGCCAGCAGTAAACTGGCAGACACTGAAGCTTTCTTT. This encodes CASSKLADTEAFF. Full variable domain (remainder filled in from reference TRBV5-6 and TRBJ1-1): DAGVTQSPTHLIKTRGQQVTLRCSPKSGHDTVSWYQQALGQGPQFIFQYYEEEERQRGNFPDRFSGHQFPNYSSELNVNALLLGDSALYLCASSKLADTEAFFGQGTRLTVV.

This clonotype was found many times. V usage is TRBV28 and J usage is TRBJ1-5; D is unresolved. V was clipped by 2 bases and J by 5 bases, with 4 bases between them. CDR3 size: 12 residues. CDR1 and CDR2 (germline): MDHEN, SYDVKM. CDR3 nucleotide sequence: TGTGCCAGCAGTTTAGAACATCAGCCCCAGCATTTT. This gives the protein CASSLEHQPQHF.

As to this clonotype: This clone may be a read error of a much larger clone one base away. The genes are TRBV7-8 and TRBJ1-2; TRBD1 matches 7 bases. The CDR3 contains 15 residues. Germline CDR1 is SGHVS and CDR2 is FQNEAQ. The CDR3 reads CASSNGYGTAYGHTF. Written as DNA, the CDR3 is TGTGCCAGCAGCAATGGCTACGGGACAGCCTATGGCCACACCTTC. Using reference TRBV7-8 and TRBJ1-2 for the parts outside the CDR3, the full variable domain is GAGVSQSPRYKVAKRGQDVALRCDPISGHVSLFWYQQALGQGPEFLTYFQNEAQLDKSGLPSDRFFAERPEGSVSTLKIQRTQQEDSAVYLCASSNGYGTAYGHTFGSGTRLTVV.

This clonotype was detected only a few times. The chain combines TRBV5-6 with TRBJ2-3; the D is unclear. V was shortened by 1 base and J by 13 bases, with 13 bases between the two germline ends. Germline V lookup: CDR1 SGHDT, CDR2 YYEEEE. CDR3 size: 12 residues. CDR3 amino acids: CASSLLAGSKYF. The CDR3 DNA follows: TGTGCCAGCAGCTTGTTAGCAGGTTCCAAGTATTTT.

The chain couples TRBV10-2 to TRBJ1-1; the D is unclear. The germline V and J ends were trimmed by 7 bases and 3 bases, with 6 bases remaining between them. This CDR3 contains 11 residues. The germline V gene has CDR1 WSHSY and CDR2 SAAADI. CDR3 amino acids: CASTRDTEAFF. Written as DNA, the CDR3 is TGCGCCAGCACTAGGGACACTGAAGCTTTCTTT.

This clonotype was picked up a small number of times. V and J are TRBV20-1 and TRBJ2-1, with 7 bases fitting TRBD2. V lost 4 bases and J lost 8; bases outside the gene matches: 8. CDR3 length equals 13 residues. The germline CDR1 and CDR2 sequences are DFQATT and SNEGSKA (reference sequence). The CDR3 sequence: CSATQRGPDEQFF. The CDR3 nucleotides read TGCAGTGCTACTCAGCGGGGCCCGGATGAGCAGTTCTTC.

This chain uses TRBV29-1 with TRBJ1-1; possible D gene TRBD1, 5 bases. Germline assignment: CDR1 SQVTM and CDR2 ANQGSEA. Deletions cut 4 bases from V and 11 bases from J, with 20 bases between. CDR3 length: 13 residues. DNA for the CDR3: TGCAGCGTTGCAGATAGGCCGGGACTTGGGGCTTTCTTT. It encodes CSVADRPGLGAFF.

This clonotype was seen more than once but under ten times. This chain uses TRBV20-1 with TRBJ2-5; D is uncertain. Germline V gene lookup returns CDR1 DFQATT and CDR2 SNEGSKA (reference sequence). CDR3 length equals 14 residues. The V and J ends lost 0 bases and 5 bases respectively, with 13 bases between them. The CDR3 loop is CSARDQVGVETQYF. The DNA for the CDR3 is TGCAGTGCTAGAGATCAGGTGGGCGTGGAGACCCAGTACTTC.